A selection of T cell receptor beta chains follows, all from one sample in a study of cytomegalovirus exposure and HLA in healthy donors. Libraries were prepared by immunoSEQ multiplex PCR; TCRdb keeps only in-frame clonotypes and omits some of them. Among about 200,000 clones listed, 88% were seen once. Specimen: PBMCs. Receptors were obtained from a woman between 18 and 30 years old in good health and CMV-seronegative. CDR3s include the opening cysteine and the closing phenylalanine or tryptophan. D genes are given only for firm matches. Rows may omit the clone size; those that give it use once, few, many or a size class.

d_call j_call cdr3_length clone_size v_call cdr3_nt cdr3_aa
TRBD1 TRBJ1-1 15 NA TRBV19 TGTGCCAGTAGTATAGGGACAGGGAAACTCACTGAAGCTTTCTTT CASSIGTGKLTEAFF
NA TRBJ2-7 15 NA TRBV4-1 TGCGCCAGCAGCCAAGGTGTACACGGAGCCTACGAGCAGTACTTC CASSQGVHGAYEQYF
NA TRBJ2-6 16 once TRBV4-2 TGTGCCAGCAGCCGGGGGGGGCCCGCTGGGGCCAACGTCCTGACTTTC CASSRGGPAGANVLTF
TRBD1 TRBJ1-2 17 NA TRBV4-2 TGTGCCAGCAGCCAAGCGACGGGACAGGGTAGGATCTATGGCTACACCTTC CASSQATGQGRIYGYTF
TRBD2 TRBJ2-5 18 NA TRBV5-1 TGCGCCAGCAGCCCCGACCACGAGACTAGCGGGAGTTGGAAGACCCAGTACTTC CASSPDHETSGSWKTQYF
NA TRBJ1-5 17 NA TRBV2 TGTGCCAGCAGTGAAGGCCAACCCAGATATAGCAATCAGCCCCAGCATTTT CASSEGQPRYSNQPQHF
NA TRBJ2-1 14 NA TRBV7-9 TGTGCCAGCAGCTTTCCCCAACCGGACAATGAGCAGTTCTTC CASSFPQPDNEQFF
NA TRBJ1-1 12 NA TRBV29-1 TGCAGCGTTGAAAGGGGGTTCACTGAAGCTTTCTTT CSVERGFTEAFF
TRBD2 TRBJ2-2 17 NA TRBV7-2 TGTGCCAGCAGCTATAAAGGGACTAGCGGACACACCGGGGAGCTGTTTTTT CASSYKGTSGHTGELFF
TRBD2 TRBJ2-7 15 NA TRBV15 TGTGCCACCAGCAGAGGCCCCTCGACTAGCGGTGAGCAGTACTTC CATSRGPSTSGEQYF
NA TRBJ1-1 13 NA TRBV27 TGTGCCAGCATCCGAAGGGGTTACACTGAAGCTTTCTTT CASIRRGYTEAFF
NA TRBJ2-1 14 once TRBV11-3 TGTGCCAGCAGCTTAGAAGGAGTCAACAATGAGCAGTTCTTC CASSLEGVNNEQFF
NA TRBJ1-2 15 NA TRBV4-2 TGTGCCAGCAGCCAAGATGAGATAGGGGACTATGGCTACACCTTC CASSQDEIGDYGYTF
NA TRBJ1-2 16 few TRBV7-2 TGTGCCAGCAGCGGGCGATCAGCAGGGGTTGGATATGGCTACACCTTC CASSGRSAGVGYGYTF
TRBD2 TRBJ2-1 15 NA TRBV5-1 TGCGCCAGCAGCTCGACTAGCGGGACGGCTAATCAGCAGTTCTTC CASSSTSGTANQQFF
NA TRBJ2-1 16 NA TRBV9 TGTGCCAGCAGCGTAGGGGCTAGCGTCTTACAGAATGAGCAGTTCTTC CASSVGASVLQNEQFF
NA TRBJ1-2 14 NA TRBV27 TGTGCCAGCAGTTTAACGGGGGGGATCGGCGGCTACACCTTC CASSLTGGIGGYTF
NA TRBJ2-6 16 NA TRBV4-1 TGCGCCAGCAGCCAGGAGCGGTTCTCTGGGGCCAACGTCCTGACTTTC CASSQERFSGANVLTF
TRBD1 TRBJ2-7 12 NA TRBV10-1 TGCGCCAGCAGTGAATACAGGGGCGAGCAGTACTTC CASSEYRGEQYF
TRBD1 TRBJ2-7 19 NA TRBV5-1 TGCGCCAGCAGCCCACGACCTTACGGGACAGGGGCTCAATTCTACGAGCAGTACTTC CASSPRPYGTGAQFYEQYF
TRBD2 TRBJ2-3 16 NA TRBV28 TGTGCCAGCAGTAGGGGACTAGCGGGAAGCACAGATACGCAGTATTTT CASSRGLAGSTDTQYF
TRBD1 TRBJ2-7 14 few TRBV19 TGTGCCAGTAGTATGGGGACAGGGAGCTACGAGCAGTACTTC CASSMGTGSYEQYF
NA TRBJ1-2 16 NA TRBV4-1 TGCGCCAGCAGCCAAGCTCTCCCGCGACAGAACTATGGCTACACCTTC CASSQALPRQNYGYTF
TRBD2 TRBJ2-3 15 NA TRBV27 TGTGCCAGCAGCTCGGGGGGGGAGAATACAGATACGCAGTATTTT CASSSGGENTDTQYF
NA TRBJ2-2 15 few TRBV21-1 TGTGCCAGCAGCAACAGCGGGGGGAACACCGGGGAGCTGTTTTTT CASSNSGGNTGELFF
NA TRBJ1-4 13 NA TRBV30 TGTGCCTGGAGTGGCAGGGAGGAGGAAAAACTGTTTTTT CAWSGREEEKLFF
TRBD1 TRBJ2-7 17 NA TRBV10-2 TGCGCCAGCAGTGAGAGAAACAGGGGGTTTTCTTTTAGCGAGCAGTACTTC CASSERNRGFSFSEQYF
NA TRBJ1-1 16 NA TRBV9 TGTGCCAGCAGCGTAGCCAGGGATCCCCCGAGTACTGAAGCTTTCTTT CASSVARDPPSTEAFF
TRBD2 TRBJ2-3 15 NA TRBV5-6 TGTGCCAGCAGCATTGGCGGGAGGGGCACAGATACGCAGTATTTT CASSIGGRGTDTQYF
NA TRBJ2-3 15 NA TRBV28 TGTGCCAGCTCACTCGGAGTGTCTAGCACAGATACGCAGTATTTT CASSLGVSSTDTQYF
TRBD1 TRBJ1-2 17 NA TRBV7-2 TGTGCCAGCAGCTTAGGAGACAGGGGTTGGCGGGGCTATGGCTACACCTTC CASSLGDRGWRGYGYTF
TRBD2 TRBJ2-3 16 NA TRBV5-1 TGCGCCAGCAGCTTGGGGCCGGGACTAGGAACAGATACGCAGTATTTT CASSLGPGLGTDTQYF
NA TRBJ1-3 15 NA TRBV10-3 TGTGCCATCAGTGAGTCATTGGCGAGGGGAAACACCATATATTTT CAISESLARGNTIYF
NA TRBJ1-4 18 NA TRBV28 TGTGCCAGCAGTTTAGAAGGACGGCAGGGCCCAACTAATGAAAAACTGTTTTTT CASSLEGRQGPTNEKLFF
NA TRBJ1-1 14 NA TRBV18 TGTGCCAGCTCAGAACTACACCGGGACACTGAAGCTTTCTTT CASSELHRDTEAFF
TRBD1 TRBJ1-1 15 NA TRBV5-8 TGTGCCAGCAGCGGTTCCGGGACAGGGACCACTGAAGCTTTCTTT CASSGSGTGTTEAFF
NA TRBJ2-2 18 NA TRBV28 TGTGCCAGCAGCTCGGTGGGGGGACGGGAGTATTACACCGGGGAGCTGTTTTTT CASSSVGGREYYTGELFF
TRBD1 TRBJ1-3 16 NA TRBV15 TGTGCCACCAGCATCCAGGGGGCGAGCTCTGGAAACACCATATATTTT CATSIQGASSGNTIYF
NA TRBJ1-1 14 NA TRBV6-1 TGTGCCAGCAGATATACAGGGCTGAAAACTGAAGCTTTCTTT CASRYTGLKTEAFF
NA TRBJ2-7 13 NA TRBV13 TGTGCCAGTCAGGGTTCTCCATCCTACGAGCAGTACTTC CASQGSPSYEQYF
TRBD2 TRBJ2-7 16 NA TRBV5-1 TGCGCCAGCAGCTTGGTAGCTAGCGGGCCGACCTACGAGCAGTACTTC CASSLVASGPTYEQYF
TRBD1 TRBJ1-2 14 NA TRBV2 TGTGCCAGCAGTACCGGACAGGGTCTAGGTGGCTACACCTTC CASSTGQGLGGYTF
TRBD1 TRBJ1-2 17 NA TRBV4-1 TGCGCCAGCAGCCAAGTCCGGGACAGGGACGCGCCCTATGGCTACACCTTC CASSQVRDRDAPYGYTF
NA TRBJ2-1 18 NA TRBV21-1 TGTGCCAGCAGCAAGGGGACTGGATTACGGGGGGGTTACAATGAGCAGTTCTTC CASSKGTGLRGGYNEQFF
TRBD1 TRBJ2-2 15 NA TRBV9 TGTGCCAGCAGCGTAGAAACAGGGGAAACCGGGGAGCTGTTTTTT CASSVETGETGELFF
TRBD1 TRBJ2-2 15 NA TRBV7-8 TGTGCCAGCAGTTCCCCGGGACAGCTAACCGGGGAGCTGTTTTTT CASSSPGQLTGELFF
TRBD2 TRBJ2-3 17 NA TRBV5-4 TGTGCCAGCAGCCCCCCTCAAGCTAGCGGGAGCACAGATACGCAGTATTTT CASSPPQASGSTDTQYF
NA TRBJ1-1 11 once TRBV27 TGTGCCAGCCGGGGGGACACTGAAGCTTTCTTT CASRGDTEAFF
NA TRBJ1-2 14 few TRBV5-1 TGCGCCAGCAGAATTCAGGATTATAACTATGGCTACACCTTC CASRIQDYNYGYTF
NA TRBJ1-1 17 NA TRBV4-1 TGCGCCAGCAGCCAAGAAGGGACAAGCCTCCGAGGCACTGAAGCTTTCTTT CASSQEGTSLRGTEAFF
NA TRBJ2-2 13 NA TRBV4-3 TGCGCCAGCAGCACCGGGGACACCGGGGAGCTGTTTTTT CASSTGDTGELFF
TRBD2 TRBJ2-7 16 NA TRBV7-3 TGTGCCAGCAGCTCCCGATGGACTAGCGGGGCCTACGAGCAGTACTTC CASSSRWTSGAYEQYF
NA TRBJ2-3 13 NA TRBV6-1 TGTGCCAGCACCAAAGCGGGTATTGATACGCAGTATTTT CASTKAGIDTQYF
TRBD2 TRBJ2-7 14 NA TRBV7-2 TGTGCCAGCAGCTTAGCCGGGACTATCTACGAGCAGTACTTC CASSLAGTIYEQYF
TRBD2 TRBJ2-1 16 NA TRBV2 TGTGCCAGCAGTGAATCGATGGCGGGAGGGCCGGATGAGCAGTTCTTC CASSESMAGGPDEQFF